This TCR beta chain emerged from a study of identical twins. This clonotype appeared a few times. Its target is unknown. Via MiXCR, TCRdb re-called the 5' RACE reads, giving one row per CDR3 protein. The sample has more than 400,000 distinct CDR3 sequences; 12% to 15% are singletons. V was shortened by 7 bases and J by 10 bases, with 20 bases between the two germline ends. The CDR3 contains 14 residues. Findings and limits, study-wide: Its conclusions, products of cross-sectional statistical analysis, did not come from following the same donors.

The same sample was also studied in work on yellow fever vaccine responses in identical twins.

The sample consisted of CD4+ T cells sorted from blood. The rearrangement joins TRBV12-3 or TRBV12-4 to TRBJ2-1; possibly TRBD2 for D (6 bases). This TCR came from a woman younger than 35 in good health. CDR3: CASTLGTQAGEQFF. In DNA, the CDR3 is TGTGCCAGCACTTTGGGGACTCAAGCTGGGGAGCAGTTCTTC.